This T cell receptor beta chain emerged from a study of cytomegalovirus exposure and HLA in healthy donors (dated by TCRdb to 2016 to 2017). About the investigation overall: In an earlier analysis of roughly 590 of the donors, 276 Gb of sequence data and about 110 million unique TCR beta sequences from approximately 180 million T cells were reported. About 280 gigabases of sequencing data and 70 million to 100 million unique TCR sequences were included in an early release covering about 700 HLA-typed donors. The genetic ancestry cluster associated with self-reported Caucasian donors included 81% of the roughly 400 genotyped donors. The study was designed to test whether signatures of past pathogen exposure could be identified by cataloging public T cell receptors. The T cell repertoires of some 700 subjects were profiled by immunosequencing and related to cytomegalovirus serostatus. A separate validation cohort of 90 to 150 different subjects was used in addition to the roughly 720-subject first cohort. High-throughput TCR immunosequencing, statistical association of individual TCRs with disease status, and machine learning were combined to predict cytomegalovirus infection status. To study patterns of TCR occurrence, a later analysis re-analyzed previously published TCR beta repertoires from just over 650 donors and added high-resolution HLA genotyping. Rather than using new phenotypic data, the later analysis identified candidate immune exposures from TCR beta sequences and from how often those sequences occurred across donors. An earlier analysis of 587 of the donors used high-throughput TCR beta sequencing to judge whether each TCR beta V gene segment behaved as functional or pseudogenic. Donor age, sex, ethnicity and CMV serostatus were compiled together with the repertoire data. A later genetic analysis used genome-wide SNP genotypes for about 60% of the roughly 700 donors, treating that subset as a discovery cohort. Every discovery cohort repertoire had been produced on one sequencing platform. HLA typing included class I and class II loci at four-digit resolution. Typing coverage differed by locus: A, B, C, DRB1 and DQB1 were typed in about 620-640 donors, DQA1 in about 500, DPA1 in 600 to 610, and DPB1 in 400 to 480. A handful of DR-DQ haplotypes were handled as single units for association and clustering because linkage in the cohort was strong. Across some 400 genotyped donors of the cohort, an average of approximately 240,000 unique TCR beta nucleotide sequences per donor were sequenced, and roughly 20% of those sequences were non-productive.

Library preparation used the immunoSEQ multiplex PCR assay. A mixture of 60 forward primers for TCR Vbeta segments and 13 reverse primers for TCR Jbeta segments was used in the multiplex PCR. A multiplex PCR assay on genomic DNA amplified the CDR3 region of rearranged TCR beta genes. The Illumina HiSeq System was used to sequence the amplified TCR beta libraries as 87-base-pair reads. In the authors' own workflow: Across the roughly 700 repertoires, a later analysis counted roughly 84 million unique TCR beta chains, 9.5 million to 13 million of which were shared by at least two donors. To remove PCR and sequencing errors, raw reads were error-corrected and collapsed into unique sequences using a nearest-neighbor algorithm that merged closely related sequences. To assign V, D and J gene segments, CDR3 sequences were aligned to IMGT reference sequences. Each retained sequence needed at least a six-nucleotide match to both a V gene segment and a J gene segment. Rearrangements were classified as productive when the CDR3 lacked stop codons and remained in frame with V and J, and all other rearrangements were classified as non-productive. CDR3 was defined by IMGT convention, running from the second conserved V-encoded cysteine to the conserved J-encoded phenylalanine. The earlier analysis of more than 450 of the donors excluded sequences that lacked an unambiguous match to a single V gene segment. An earlier analysis of some 500 of the donors classified V segments as functional when productive rearrangements were above 56.7% and as segregating when the standard deviation between donors was above 5%. A statistical classification framework was built for diagnosing cytomegalovirus status from the catalog of TCR beta chain sequences. In a later analysis, V and J genes were assigned by comparing TCR nucleotide sequences against IMGT/GENE-DB human TR gene sequences. The TCRdist pipeline was used in a later analysis to assign CDR3 sequences and most-parsimonious VDJ recombination scenarios. A later analysis defined each TCR beta chain by its CDR3 amino acid sequence plus V-gene family, and excluded reads lacking a unique V-gene family. To address suspected cross-contamination and a sequencing artifact, a later analysis removed roughly 580 highly shared, low-generation-probability nucleotide sequences. For each public chain, a later analysis derived a clonal expansion index from normalized ranks of inferred template counts within each repertoire. Generation probabilities in a later analysis came from a VDJ recombination model fitted to out-of-frame rearrangements, and those results were checked against IGoR. Hypergeometric tests were used in a later analysis to score TCR-TCR, TCR-HLA and TCR-CMV co-occurrence, with a repertoire-size bias correction applied to the TCR pairs. A later analysis estimated false discovery rates by permuting HLA or CMV assignments 20 times. In a later analysis, co-occurring TCRs were grouped with DBSCAN, and TCRdist sequence similarity was added when clustering was performed within HLA-allele-positive subsets. Repertoires with fewer than 30,000 or more than 120,000 public chains were left out of co-occurrence clustering, as were five repertoires with anomalous nucleotide sharing. The immuneACCESS repertoire file appears here via TCRdb, limited to in-frame rearrangements. These files lack a portion of the clones; in checked studies, under half of the deficit traces to unresolved V genes, and the cause of the others is not known. That table is the source of V, J and clone size, and D and trimming were worked out from the DNA. This sample gives tens of thousands of clones in total; around 76% of them show up just once. The ten largest clones take up approximately 22% of the sample.

In the case of this clone: Its specific antigen is unknown. No quality values exist for individual bases; no much larger clone is one base distant.

The cohort was made up of 500 to 850 healthy bone marrow donors. All cohort members were sampled while nominally healthy, although unrecorded immune exposures were likely present. The donor tested CMV seropositive and was one of the 289 seropositive cohort members. Each donor provided a peripheral blood sample, and peripheral blood mononuclear cells were used for TCR beta sequencing. Genomic DNA extraction from the blood cell samples was performed with the Qiagen DNeasy Blood Extraction Kit. Broader findings and caveats from the paper: The authors suggested that the approach could potentially be extended to other disease states and immunological phenotypes. A later analysis found that most CMV-associated TCR beta chains appeared HLA-restricted, with HLA associations seemingly driven largely by CMV exposure. In the study, 150 to 200 TCR beta chains were listed as associated with cytomegalovirus. A further reported finding was that TCR beta sequences accurately predicted the HLA-A and HLA-B alleles for most subjects in the first cohort. The cohort was sequenced for TCR beta chains only, and without alpha or paired-chain data the features that could be detected were limited. Because HLA typing was missing for some donors at each locus, association tests included only the typed subset. A group of highly shared sequence variants was considered likely to be a technical artifact of the sequencing pipeline. According to a later genetic analysis, donors in an Asian-associated ancestry cluster had fewer N-insertions in productive TCRs than the approximately 670-donor mean. A later analysis found that TCR association rates varied across HLA loci, with DRB1 alleles showing the most associated TCRs and HLA-C alleles the fewest. Cytomegalovirus status was reported to be diagnosed by the classifier with high specificity and sensitivity in both the original and validation cohorts. According to a later analysis, parvovirus B19, influenza, CMV and Epstein-Barr virus appeared linked to several top co-occurrence clusters. In a later genetic analysis, a missense DCLRE1C variant was associated with V-gene and J-gene trimming of TCR beta chains, and the association was replicated in an independent cohort. Because counts were too low, about 18 rarely observed V segments, including chromosome 9 orphons, were excluded from the earlier analysis of about 500 of the donors. In a later analysis, HLA-associated TCR beta chains were found to be more clonally expanded and to have lower generation probabilities than equally common non-associated chains. Assigning TCR associations to individual alleles was difficult when HLA alleles, especially DR and DQ, strongly co-occurred. In an earlier analysis of roughly 560 of the donors, most TCR beta V segments were observed in productive rearrangements about 87% or about 30% of the time, broadly matching IMGT annotations. Immune exposure information for the cohort was limited to CMV serostatus. A few of the identified cytomegalovirus-associated TCR beta chains were confirmed in vitro to be specific for cytomegalovirus antigens. Correlated functional status among segregating V segments might reflect linkage disequilibrium, but an unknown experimental factor could not be ruled out. In a later analysis, about 16,000 TCR beta sequences were associated with specific HLA alleles at a false discovery rate of 0.05. Most TCR sequences were observed very rarely across donors, whereas some public TCRs were present in many individuals. Roughly uniform sequencing depth across donors was assumed in presence/absence analyses, although this assumption may not hold.

Specimen: PBMCs. This receptor was obtained from a woman in her twenties or thirties in good health and CMV-seropositive.

The sequenced DNA: TGTGCCAGTAGGGTGGGACAGGGAGACAATCAGCCCCAGCATTTT. Translated, this is CASRVGQGDNQPQHF. The chain employs TRBV19 and TRBJ1-5; 9 bases in the junction line up with TRBD1. Trimmed from V: 6 bases; trimmed from J: 3 bases; junction bases lacking a gene match: 6. Including cysteine and phenylalanine, the CDR3 has 15 amino acids. Here the CDR3 DNA is all that survives: 45 bases in frame from base 1. CDR1 and CDR2 (LNHDA, SQIVND) derive from the germline V gene (reference sequence).